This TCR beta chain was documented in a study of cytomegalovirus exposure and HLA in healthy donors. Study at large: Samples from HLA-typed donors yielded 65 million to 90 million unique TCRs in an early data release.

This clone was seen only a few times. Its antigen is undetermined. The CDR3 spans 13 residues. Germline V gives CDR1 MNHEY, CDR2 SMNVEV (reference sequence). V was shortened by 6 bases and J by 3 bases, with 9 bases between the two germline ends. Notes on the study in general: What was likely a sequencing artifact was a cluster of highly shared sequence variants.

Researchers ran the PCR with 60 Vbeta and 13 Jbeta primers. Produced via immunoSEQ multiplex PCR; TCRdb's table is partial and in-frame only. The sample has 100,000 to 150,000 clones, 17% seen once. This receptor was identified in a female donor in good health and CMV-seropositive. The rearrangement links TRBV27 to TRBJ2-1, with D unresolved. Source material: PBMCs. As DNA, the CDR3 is TGTGCCAGCAGGAGCGACCGCTACAATGAGCAGTTCTTC. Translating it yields CASRSDRYNEQFF.